This TCR beta chain was sequenced during a study of shared clonotypes between healthy human individuals. Adult Caucasians living in Nashville, Tennessee made up all of the donors. Germline CDR1 SGDLS, CDR2 YYNGEE. The CDR3 covers 14 residues. V lost 2 bases to trimming and J lost 0 bases, with 9 bases between them. Comment on this clone: As yet, its antigen is unknown. The sample contains more than one DNA sequence encoding this CDR3.

Sequencing on ten immunoSEQ deep assay plates was performed for unsorted PBMC DNA. Assay used: immunoSEQ multiplex PCR; TCRdb lists only in-frame clones, some missing. The repertoire includes 450,000 to 500,000 clones, roughly 80% of them detected once, and roughly 12% sits in the top ten. Study-wide results and limits: Deeper or shallower sequencing was expected to change how clonotypes are shared among donors.

Sequencing used PBMCs. This TCR was sampled from a woman aged 40 to 50 in good health. Some clones in this sample may be carry-over from other donors' samples. The V and J genes are TRBV9 and TRBJ2-7; possibly TRBD1 for D (6 bases). The CDR3 DNA is TGTGCCAGCAGCGTTACAGGGTCCTCCTACGAGCAGTACTTC. It yields the protein CASSVTGSSYEQYF.